One and the same sample provided the 3 T cell receptor beta chains below, sequenced in a study of blood T cell repertoires in COVID-19. Repertoires were generated with immunoSEQ multiplex PCR, while TCRdb's copy carries only in-frame clones and drops some. The sample includes 210,000 or so clones, around 90% of them seen just once. Sequencing was done on a sample of peripheral blood. These receptors were collected from a man aged 18 to 29 with active or convalescent COVID-19.

The CDR3 sequence: CASSEGSGRWETQYF. The CDR3 DNA sequence: TGCGCCAGCAGCGAGGGTAGCGGGAGGTGGGAGACCCAGTACTTC. This rearrangement joins TRBV5-1 to TRBJ2-5; 10 nucleotides agree with TRBD2. The ends lost 4 bases at V and 5 bases at J; junction bases unmatched: 8. The CDR3 has 15 amino acids. Germline-derived CDR1 and CDR2 are SGHRS and YFSETQ.

The gene calls are TRBV29-1 and TRBJ2-2, with TRBD2 matching 10 bases. The CDR3 consists of 15 residues. Germline-derived CDR1 and CDR2 are SQVTM and ANQGSEA. With V trimmed by 6 bases and J by 3 bases, 7 bases remained unmatched. CDR3 DNA sequence: TGCAGCGTCGCACCGGGACTAGCGTACACCGGGGAGCTGTTTTTT. Protein sequence: CSVAPGLAYTGELFF.

The chain has TRBV18 and TRBJ1-2; D gene unclear. CDR3 length: 15 residues. Trimming stripped 2 bases from V and 4 bases from J, with 14 bases between. Germline V CDR1 and CDR2: KGHSH, LQKENI. The CDR3 protein is CASSPSAAESYGYTF. The DNA for the CDR3 is TGTGCCAGCTCACCAAGCGCGGCAGAAAGCTATGGCTACACCTTC.